This TCR beta chain was sequenced in a study of cytomegalovirus exposure and HLA in healthy donors. Germline CDR1 SGHRS, CDR2 YFSETQ. The CDR3 consists of 15 residues. Trimming took 4 bases from V and 6 from J; bases not matched to a gene: 6. 13 Jbeta primers and 60 Vbeta primers were used for the PCR. Clones were read by immunoSEQ multiplex PCR, and TCRdb kept only the in-frame ones, dropping some. The repertoire holds over 100,000 clones, with about 80% as singletons. The table lists this clone with a count of one. Its target is unknown. General study results and limits: Within the data, a cluster of highly shared sequence variants was likely a sequencing artifact. According to the study, 150 to 200 TCR beta chains were cytomegalovirus-associated.

V usage is TRBV5-1 and J usage is TRBJ2-1; 11 bases align to TRBD2. This TCR derives from a woman aged 45-59 years in good health and CMV-seropositive. Sequencing was carried out using PBMCs. In nucleotides, the CDR3 is TGCGCCAGCAGCACCACCGGGACTAGCGGCAATGAGCAGTTCTTC. Residues: CASSTTGTSGNEQFF.